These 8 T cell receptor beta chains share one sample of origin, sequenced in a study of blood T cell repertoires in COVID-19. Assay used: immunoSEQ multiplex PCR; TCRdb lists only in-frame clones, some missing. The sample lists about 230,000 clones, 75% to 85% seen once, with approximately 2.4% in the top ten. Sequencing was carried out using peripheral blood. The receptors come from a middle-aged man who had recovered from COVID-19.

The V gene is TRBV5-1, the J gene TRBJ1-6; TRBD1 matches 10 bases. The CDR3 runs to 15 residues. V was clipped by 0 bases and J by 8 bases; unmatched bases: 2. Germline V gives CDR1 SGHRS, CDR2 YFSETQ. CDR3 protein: CASSLGDRGDSPLHF. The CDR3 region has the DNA TGCGCCAGCAGCTTGGGGGACAGGGGCGATTCACCCCTCCACTTT.

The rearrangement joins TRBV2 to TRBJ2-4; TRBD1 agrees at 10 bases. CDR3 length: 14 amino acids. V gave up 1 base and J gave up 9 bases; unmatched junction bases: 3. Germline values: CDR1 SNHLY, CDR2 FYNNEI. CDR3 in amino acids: CASSEDGQGGIQYF. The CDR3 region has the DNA TGTGCCAGCAGTGAAGATGGACAGGGGGGCATTCAGTACTTC.

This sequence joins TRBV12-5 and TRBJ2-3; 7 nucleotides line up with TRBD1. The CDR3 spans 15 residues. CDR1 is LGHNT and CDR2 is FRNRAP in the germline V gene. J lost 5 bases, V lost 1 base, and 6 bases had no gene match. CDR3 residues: CASGLGDSPGDTQYF. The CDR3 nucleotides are TGTGCTAGTGGTTTGGGGGACAGTCCGGGAGATACGCAGTATTTT.

In DNA form, the CDR3 reads TGTGCCAGCAGCAGGACAGGGAAGAGCAATCAGCCCCAGCATTTT. Translating it yields CASSRTGKSNQPQHF. The chain employs TRBV6-5 and TRBJ1-5, with 8 bases identical to TRBD1. Germline-derived CDR1 and CDR2 are MNHEY and SVGAGI. The CDR3 length is 15 residues. J gave up 1 base and V 6 bases, and 5 bases lay outside the gene matches.

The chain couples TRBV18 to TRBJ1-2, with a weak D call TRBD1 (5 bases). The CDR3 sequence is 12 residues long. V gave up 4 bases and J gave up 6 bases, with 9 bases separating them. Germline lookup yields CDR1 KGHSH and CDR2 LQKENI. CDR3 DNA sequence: TGTGCCAGCTCACAGGACAATCATGGCTACACCTTC. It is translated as CASSQDNHGYTF.

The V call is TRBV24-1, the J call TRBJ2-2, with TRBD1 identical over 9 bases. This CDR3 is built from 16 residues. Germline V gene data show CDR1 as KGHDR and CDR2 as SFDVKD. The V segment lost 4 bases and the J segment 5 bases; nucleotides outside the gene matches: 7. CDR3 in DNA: TGTGCCACCAGTGAAGCCGGGACAGGGAGGACCGGGGAGCTGTTTTTT. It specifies CATSEAGTGRTGELFF.

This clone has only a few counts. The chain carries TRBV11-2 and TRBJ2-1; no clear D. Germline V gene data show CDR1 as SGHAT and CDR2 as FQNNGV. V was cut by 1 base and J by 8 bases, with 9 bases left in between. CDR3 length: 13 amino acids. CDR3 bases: TGTGCCAGCAGCTTAGTGACCGAGGATGAGCAGTTCTTC. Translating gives CASSLVTEDEQFF.

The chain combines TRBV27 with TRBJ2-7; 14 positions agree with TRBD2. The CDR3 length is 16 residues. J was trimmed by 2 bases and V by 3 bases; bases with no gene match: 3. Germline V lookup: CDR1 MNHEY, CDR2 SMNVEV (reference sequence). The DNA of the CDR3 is TGTGCCAGCAGTTTGGGGACTAGCGGGAGTCCCTACGAGCAGTACTTC. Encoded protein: CASSLGTSGSPYEQYF.